The entry that follows covers one TCR beta chain sequence. The table lists this clone with many counts. Its antigen remains undetermined. The CDR3 end is not reached by the read, which stops 3 residues before it; the germline J gene fills it in. The sample belongs to a study of T cell clonality in common variable immunodeficiency (dated by TCRdb to the mid-2010s). General study outcomes and caveats: Increased TCRbeta clonality was found in CVID subjects compared with healthy controls (t-test p = 0.018), with the increase being most characteristic of about a third of subjects. Although equal DNA input was used, an average of about 75,000 unique sequences per sample was obtained for controls, compared with 30,000 to 35,000 for CVID samples. Healthy controls shared more TCRbeta clones with each other than CVID subjects shared among themselves (p < 0.0001). Correlations between repertoire features and clinical complications were limited by patient heterogeneity within the CVID cohort. CVID TCRbeta sequences reportedly showed fewer deletions and N-nucleotide insertions and lacked highly modified clones with 13 or more V deletions. It was noted by the authors that sequencing of the repertoires of T cell subpopulations would be needed to clarify the cause of the increased clonality in CVID.

CVID samples and control samples contributed equivalent amounts of genomic DNA as sequencing input. For every sample, a 60 bp segment covering the rearranged TCRbeta CDR3 region was amplified and then sequenced. The immunoSEQ assay, a bias-corrected multiplex PCR with high-throughput sequencing, was employed for TCRbeta amplification. Regarding the original processing steps: Every unique nucleotide sequence was considered a clone and was annotated with V, D and J genes, copy number and frequency. Sequences were labeled productive if in frame, and non-productive if out of frame or containing stop codons. As previously described, clonality was calculated on the basis of Shannon's entropy. The predicted amino acid sequences of productive clones were used to derive the mean CDR3 Kyte-Doolittle hydropathy. Using the R hclust function, scaled V gene usage was clustered hierarchically with Manhattan distance and complete linkage. Clone sharing by CDR3 amino acid sequence was assessed by resampling 12 repertoires per group over 100 rounds. The repertoires were searched for 65 to 85 published EBV-specific TCRbeta sequences and about 240 published CMV-specific TCRbeta sequences. A couple of CVID samples yielding fewer than 10,000 sequences were excluded from analysis, leaving some 40 CVID repertoires. This immuneACCESS table, as held by TCRdb, lists in-frame sequences with V and J called but not all clones. Of the missing ones, under half trace to an unresolved V gene in checked studies; the others have no known cause. V and J calls and clone size are those listed in that table; D and trimming were worked out from the DNA. The sample records tens of thousands of clones, none occurring a single time. The ten largest clones take up roughly 3.2% of the sample.

V sheds 3 bases and J sheds 0 bases, leaving 6 bases between their ends. From cysteine to phenylalanine, the CDR3 is 14 amino acids long. Only the CDR3 bases that were read are kept: 33 of them, in frame from base 1. According to the germline V gene (reference sequence), CDR1 reads DFQATT and CDR2 reads SNEGSKA. Both CVID patients and healthy controls were predominantly of Caucasian heritage. From each donor, 5 to 8 ml of heparinized peripheral whole blood was collected. Genomic DNA from adults with common variable immune deficiency (CVID) and from healthy adult controls was the source for sequencing TCRbeta CDR3 repertoires. The control group was made up of some 22 healthy adult volunteers (around 10 male and some twelve female) whose ages ranged from 23 to 66 years, with a mean age of approximately 34. To isolate peripheral blood mononuclear cells, diluted blood was subjected to density centrifugation over Hypaque 1077 or Ficoll-Paque. Genomic DNA was obtained from unsorted mononuclear cells using either Qiagen column purification or a centrifugation-based method.

The sequence joins TRBV20-1 to TRBJ2-6; no D segment can be confidently identified. The receptor was derived from a person aged 18 to 75 in good health. Material for sequencing was peripheral blood mononuclear cells. This receptor carries the CDR3 CSASRYSGANVLTF. The CDR3 DNA, read in part, is TGCAGTGCTAGCCGGTACTCTGGGGCCAACGTC.